This T cell receptor beta chain appears in the sequencing data of a study of blood T cell repertoires in COVID-19. Across the study: The United States, Italy and Spain were the sources of the acute and convalescent COVID-19 samples.

Original data processing: From reference gene primer amplification, estimates of nucleated cell counts were derived. The table came from immunoSEQ multiplex PCR; TCRdb's copy has only in-frame clones and leaves some out. The DNA gave D and trimming, while V, J and clone size come from that table. Among 210,000 or so clones listed, around 85% were seen once. The CDR3 has 14 amino acids. The V gene lost 5 bases and the J gene lost 4 bases, with 15 bases spanning the gap. Germline V lookup: CDR1 GTSNPN, CDR2 SVGIG (reference sequence). The J gene is TRBJ1-3, the V gene TRBV30, with D maybe TRBD1 (5 bases). This TCR was sampled from a woman aged 45-65 years with acute or convalescent COVID-19. Sequencing was carried out using peripheral blood. This CDR3 reads CAWSGGAPGNTIYF. DNA for the CDR3: TGTGCCTGGTCCGGCGGGGCCCCGGGAAACACCATATATTTT.